This TCR beta chain appears in the sequencing data of a study of cytomegalovirus exposure and HLA in healthy donors. General study results and limits: In a later analysis, most CMV-associated TCR beta chains appeared HLA-restricted. Most TCR beta V segments were productive about 90% or about 30% of the time in an earlier analysis.

CDR1 and CDR2 (germline): SGHDN, FVKESK. Unmatched junction bases numbered 9, after V lost 4 bases and J lost 0 bases. The CDR3 spans 19 residues. Researchers ran the PCR with 60 Vbeta and 13 Jbeta primers. Only in-frame clones appear in the TCRdb table, and some are missing; sequencing was by immunoSEQ multiplex PCR. The data show about 190,000 clones, 74% seen once. Nominal health characterized the donors when sampled, though unrecorded immune exposures were likely. As regards this clone: Its antigen is currently unknown.

Sequenced: PBMCs. The chain employs TRBV14 and TRBJ2-3, with 14 bases identical to TRBD2. This sequence was found in a woman in her 30s in good health and CMV-seropositive. CDR3 region: CASSRLGLAGADSTDTQYF. CDR3 in DNA: TGTGCCAGCAGCCGGTTGGGACTAGCGGGAGCCGATAGCACAGATACGCAGTATTTT.